These T cell receptor beta chains were read from a single sample in a study of blood T cell repertoires in COVID-19. Data came from immunoSEQ multiplex PCR; TCRdb stores just in-frame clones and leaves some out. The table includes roughly 200,000 clones, approximately 78% detected once. The sequencing sample was made of peripheral blood. The receptors derive from an elderly woman with COVID-19, enrolled during active disease. Each CDR3 is given with its conserved first and last residue. The D gene is left open where the match is weak. Clone sizes are given selectively: once, few, many, or a class where the clone is expanded.

CDR3 protein: CATSRGLSGSSYEQYF; CDR3 DNA: TGTGCCACCAGCAGAGGGCTAAGCGGTTCCTCCTACGAGCAGTACTTC; J gene: TRBJ2-7; clone size: NA; D gene: NA; V gene: TRBV15
CDR3 protein: CASSQERGGADRETQYF; CDR3 DNA: TGCGCCAGCAGCCAGGAAAGGGGGGGGGCTGATCGAGAGACCCAGTACTTC; J gene: TRBJ2-5; clone size: NA; D gene: NA; V gene: TRBV4-1
CDR3 protein: CAWSFGGANYGYTF; CDR3 DNA: TGTGCCTGGAGCTTCGGGGGGGCAAACTATGGCTACACCTTC; J gene: TRBJ1-2; clone size: NA; D gene: NA; V gene: TRBV30
CDR3 protein: CASSFRGQLIEKLFF; CDR3 DNA: TGTGCCAGCAGTTTTCGAGGGCAGCTGATTGAAAAACTGTTTTTT; J gene: TRBJ1-4; clone size: few; D gene: NA; V gene: TRBV28
CDR3 protein: CASSTGTGIYEQYF; CDR3 DNA: TGTGCCAGCAGCACAGGGACGGGAATTTACGAGCAGTACTTC; J gene: TRBJ2-7; clone size: NA; D gene: NA; V gene: TRBV9
CDR3 protein: CASSHQSGYRDSYNEQFF; CDR3 DNA: TGTGCCAGCAGCCACCAGTCCGGTTATCGGGATTCCTACAATGAGCAGTTCTTC; J gene: TRBJ2-1; clone size: NA; D gene: NA; V gene: TRBV7-9
CDR3 protein: CASSRDENTEAFF; CDR3 DNA: TGTGCCAGCTCACGCGATGAGAACACTGAAGCTTTCTTT; J gene: TRBJ1-1; clone size: once; D gene: NA; V gene: TRBV18
CDR3 protein: CASSRRTGDNQPQHF; CDR3 DNA: TGTGCCAGCAGTCGCCGGACAGGGGATAATCAGCCCCAGCATTTT; J gene: TRBJ1-5; clone size: once; D gene: TRBD1; V gene: TRBV2
CDR3 protein: CASSLTTYEGGYTF; CDR3 DNA: TGTGCCAGCAGTCTCACGACATACGAGGGTGGCTACACCTTC; J gene: TRBJ1-2; clone size: NA; D gene: NA; V gene: TRBV28
CDR3 protein: CASSFSDTQYF; CDR3 DNA: TGTGCCAGTAGTTTCTCAGATACGCAGTATTTT; J gene: TRBJ2-3; clone size: NA; D gene: NA; V gene: TRBV19
CDR3 protein: CASSLLAGIQETQYF; CDR3 DNA: TGTGCCAGCAGCCTTCTAGCCGGGATCCAAGAGACCCAGTACTTC; J gene: TRBJ2-5; clone size: NA; D gene: NA; V gene: TRBV5-4
CDR3 protein: CASSIKQGVDNSPLHF; CDR3 DNA: TGTGCCAGCAGCATAAAACAGGGGGTGGATAATTCACCCCTCCACTTT; J gene: TRBJ1-6; clone size: NA; D gene: TRBD1; V gene: TRBV3-1/TRBV3-2
CDR3 protein: CATSRAGTVGYTF; CDR3 DNA: TGTGCCACCAGCAGAGCCGGGACAGTTGGCTACACCTTC; J gene: TRBJ1-2; clone size: NA; D gene: TRBD1; V gene: TRBV15
CDR3 protein: CASKTAINSPLHF; CDR3 DNA: TGTGCCAGCAAGACAGCGATTAATTCACCCCTCCACTTT; J gene: TRBJ1-6; clone size: NA; D gene: NA; V gene: TRBV6-5
CDR3 protein: CASSQVGQMKFYGYTF; CDR3 DNA: TGCGCCAGCAGCCAAGTAGGACAGATGAAGTTCTATGGCTACACCTTC; J gene: TRBJ1-2; clone size: NA; D gene: NA; V gene: TRBV4-1